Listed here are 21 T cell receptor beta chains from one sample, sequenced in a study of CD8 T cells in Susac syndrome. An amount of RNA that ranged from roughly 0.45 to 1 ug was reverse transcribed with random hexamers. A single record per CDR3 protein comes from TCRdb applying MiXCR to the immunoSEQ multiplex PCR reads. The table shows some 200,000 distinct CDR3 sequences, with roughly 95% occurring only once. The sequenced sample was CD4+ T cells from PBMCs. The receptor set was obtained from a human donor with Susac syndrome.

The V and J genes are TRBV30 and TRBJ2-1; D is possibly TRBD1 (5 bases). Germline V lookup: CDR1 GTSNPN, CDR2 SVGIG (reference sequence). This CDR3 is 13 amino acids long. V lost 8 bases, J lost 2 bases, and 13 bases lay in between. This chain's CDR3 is CALQQGTYNEQFF. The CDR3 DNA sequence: TGTGCCCTTCAGCAGGGCACCTACAATGAGCAGTTCTTC.

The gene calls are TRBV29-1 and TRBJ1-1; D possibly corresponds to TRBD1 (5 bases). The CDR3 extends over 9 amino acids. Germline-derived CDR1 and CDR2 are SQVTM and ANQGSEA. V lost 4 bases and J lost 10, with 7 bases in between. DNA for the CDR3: TGCAGCGTTGGGGGGGGAGCTTTCTTT. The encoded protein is CSVGGGAFF.

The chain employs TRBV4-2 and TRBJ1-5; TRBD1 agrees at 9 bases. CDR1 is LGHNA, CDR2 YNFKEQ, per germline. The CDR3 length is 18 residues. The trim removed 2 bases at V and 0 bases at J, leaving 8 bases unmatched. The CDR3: CASSQLRDRDDSNQPQHF. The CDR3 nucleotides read TGTGCCAGCAGCCAACTCCGGGACAGGGACGATAGCAATCAGCCCCAGCATTTT.

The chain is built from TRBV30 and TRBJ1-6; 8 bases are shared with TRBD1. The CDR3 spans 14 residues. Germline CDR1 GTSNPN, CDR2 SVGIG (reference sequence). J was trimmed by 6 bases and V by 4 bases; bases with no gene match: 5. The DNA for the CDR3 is TGTGCCTGGACCGGGACAGGTGGTAATTCACCCCTCCACTTT. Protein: CAWTGTGGNSPLHF.

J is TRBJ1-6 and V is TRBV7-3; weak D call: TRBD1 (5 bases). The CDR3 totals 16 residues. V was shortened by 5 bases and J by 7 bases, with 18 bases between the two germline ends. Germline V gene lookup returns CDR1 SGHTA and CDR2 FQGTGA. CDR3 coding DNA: TGTGCCAGCAGCCACGATCCGTCCGGGGCAAATTCACCCCTCCACTTT. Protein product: CASSHDPSGANSPLHF. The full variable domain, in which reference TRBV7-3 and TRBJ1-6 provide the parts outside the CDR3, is GAGVSQTPSNKVTEKGKYVELRCDPISGHTALYWYRQSLGQGPEFLIYFQGTGAADDSGLPNDRFFAVRPEGSVSTLKIQRTERGDSAVYLCASSHDPSGANSPLHFGNGTRLTVT.

The CDR3 region is CASSRDRLNTEAFF. The CDR3 nucleotides are TGTGCCAGCAGCCGGGACAGACTGAACACTGAAGCTTTCTTT. The chain joins TRBV4-2 to TRBJ1-1, with TRBD1 identical over 7 bases. The junction had 2 bases not matched to a gene; V was cut back by 4 bases and J by 0 bases. Germline CDR1 LGHNA, CDR2 YNFKEQ. The length of the CDR3 is 14 residues.

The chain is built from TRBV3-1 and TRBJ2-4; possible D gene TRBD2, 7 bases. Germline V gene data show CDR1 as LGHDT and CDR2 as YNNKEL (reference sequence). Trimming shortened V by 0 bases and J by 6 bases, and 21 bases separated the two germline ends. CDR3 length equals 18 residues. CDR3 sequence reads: CASSQESPPGGGGNIQYF. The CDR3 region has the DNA TGTGCCAGCAGCCAAGAGTCCCCTCCGGGGGGCGGGGGAAACATTCAGTACTTC.

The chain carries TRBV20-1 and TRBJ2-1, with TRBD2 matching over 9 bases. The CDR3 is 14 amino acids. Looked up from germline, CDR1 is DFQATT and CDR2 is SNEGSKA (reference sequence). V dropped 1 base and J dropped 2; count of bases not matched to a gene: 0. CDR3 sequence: CSARASGAYNEQFF. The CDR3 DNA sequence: TGCAGTGCTAGAGCTAGCGGGGCCTACAATGAGCAGTTCTTC.

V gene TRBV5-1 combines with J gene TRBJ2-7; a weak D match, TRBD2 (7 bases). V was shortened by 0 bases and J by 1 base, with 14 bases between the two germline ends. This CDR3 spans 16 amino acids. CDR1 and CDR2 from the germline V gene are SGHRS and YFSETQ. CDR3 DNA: TGCGCCAGCAGCTTGGACTGGCGGGGGCCTTCCTACGAGCAGTACTTC. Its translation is CASSLDWRGPSYEQYF.

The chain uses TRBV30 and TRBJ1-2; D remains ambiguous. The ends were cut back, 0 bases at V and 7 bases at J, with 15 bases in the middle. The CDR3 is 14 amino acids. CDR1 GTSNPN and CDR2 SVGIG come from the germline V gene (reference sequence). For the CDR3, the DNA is TGTGCCTGGAGTGTACTGTCTAGGGCTGGTGGCTACACCTTC. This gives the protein CAWSVLSRAGGYTF.

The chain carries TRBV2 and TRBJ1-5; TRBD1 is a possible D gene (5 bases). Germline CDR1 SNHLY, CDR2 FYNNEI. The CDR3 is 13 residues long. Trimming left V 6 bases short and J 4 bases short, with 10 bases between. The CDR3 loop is CASRDTPNQPQHF. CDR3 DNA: TGTGCCAGCAGGGACACGCCAAATCAGCCCCAGCATTTT.

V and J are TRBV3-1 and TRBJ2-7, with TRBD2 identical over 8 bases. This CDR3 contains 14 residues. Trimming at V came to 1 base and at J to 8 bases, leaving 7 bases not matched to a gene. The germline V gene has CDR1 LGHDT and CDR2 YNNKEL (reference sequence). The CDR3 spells CASSQGGGGKKQYF. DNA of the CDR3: TGTGCCAGCAGCCAAGGCGGCGGGGGGAAGAAGCAGTACTTC.

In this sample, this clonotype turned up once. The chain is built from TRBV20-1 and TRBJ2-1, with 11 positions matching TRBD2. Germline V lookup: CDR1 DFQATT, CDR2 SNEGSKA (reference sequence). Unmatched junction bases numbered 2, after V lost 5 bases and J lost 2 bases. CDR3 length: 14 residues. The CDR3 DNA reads TGCAGTGCTCATAGCGGGGGGGCCTACAATGAGCAGTTCTTC. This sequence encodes CSAHSGGAYNEQFF.

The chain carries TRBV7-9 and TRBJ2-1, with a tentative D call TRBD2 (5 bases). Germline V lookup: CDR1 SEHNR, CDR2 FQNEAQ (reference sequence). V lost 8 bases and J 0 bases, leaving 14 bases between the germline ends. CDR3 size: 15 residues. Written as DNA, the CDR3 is TGTGCCAGCCAGCTCGGACTTAGCTCCTACAATGAGCAGTTCTTC. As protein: CASQLGLSSYNEQFF.

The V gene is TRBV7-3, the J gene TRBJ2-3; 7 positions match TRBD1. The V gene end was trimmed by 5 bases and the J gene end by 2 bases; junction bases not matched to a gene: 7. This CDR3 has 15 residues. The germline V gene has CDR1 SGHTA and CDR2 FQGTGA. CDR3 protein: CASSGTARVTDTQYF. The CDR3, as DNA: TGTGCCAGCAGCGGGACAGCTAGAGTCACAGATACGCAGTATTTT.

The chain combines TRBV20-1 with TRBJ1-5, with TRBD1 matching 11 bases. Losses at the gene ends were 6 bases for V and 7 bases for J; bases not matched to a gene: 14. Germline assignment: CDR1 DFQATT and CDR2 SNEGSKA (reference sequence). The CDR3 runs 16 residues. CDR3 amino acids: CSAGTGGLTVWQPQHF. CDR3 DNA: TGCAGTGCGGGGACAGGGGGATTAACAGTATGGCAGCCCCAGCATTTT.

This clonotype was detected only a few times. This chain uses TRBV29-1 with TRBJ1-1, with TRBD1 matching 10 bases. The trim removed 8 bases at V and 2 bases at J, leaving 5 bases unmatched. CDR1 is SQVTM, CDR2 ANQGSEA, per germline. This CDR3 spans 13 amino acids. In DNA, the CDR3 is TGCAGCACCAAGACAGGGGGCAACACTGAAGCTTTCTTT. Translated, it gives CSTKTGGNTEAFF.

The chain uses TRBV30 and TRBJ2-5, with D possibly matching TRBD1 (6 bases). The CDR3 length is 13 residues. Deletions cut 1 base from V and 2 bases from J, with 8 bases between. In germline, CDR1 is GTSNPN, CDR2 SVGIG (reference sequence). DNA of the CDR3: TGTGCCTGGAGTGGGACAGTACAAGAGACCCAGTACTTC. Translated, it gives CAWSGTVQETQYF.

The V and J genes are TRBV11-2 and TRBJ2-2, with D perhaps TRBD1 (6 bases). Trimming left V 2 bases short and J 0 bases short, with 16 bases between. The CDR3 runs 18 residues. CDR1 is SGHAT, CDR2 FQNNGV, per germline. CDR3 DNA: TGTGCCAGCAGCTTACAGGGGCAGTGGTTTTCGAACACCGGGGAGCTGTTTTTT. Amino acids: CASSLQGQWFSNTGELFF.

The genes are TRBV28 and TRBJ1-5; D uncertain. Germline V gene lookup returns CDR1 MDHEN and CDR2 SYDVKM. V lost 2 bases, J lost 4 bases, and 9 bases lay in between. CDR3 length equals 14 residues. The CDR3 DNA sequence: TGTGCCAGCAGTTTAGCTGCAGTTAATCAGCCCCAGCATTTT. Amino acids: CASSLAAVNQPQHF.

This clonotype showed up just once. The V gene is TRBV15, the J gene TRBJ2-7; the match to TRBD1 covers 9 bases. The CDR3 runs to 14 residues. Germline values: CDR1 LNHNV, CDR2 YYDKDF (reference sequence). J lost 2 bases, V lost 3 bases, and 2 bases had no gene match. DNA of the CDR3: TGTGCCACCAGCAGGGACAGGGGAACCTACGAGCAGTACTTC. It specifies CATSRDRGTYEQYF.